The 25 T cell receptor beta chains in this list originate from one sample, sequenced in a study of shared clonotypes between healthy human individuals. Repertoires were generated with immunoSEQ multiplex PCR, while TCRdb's copy carries only in-frame clones and drops some. The sample includes more than 550,000 clones, around 90% of them seen just once. The naive CD8 fraction comprised CD45RO-negative cells positively selected for CCR7 and excluded terminally differentiated effector memory CD45RA+ cells. Material: naive CD8+ T cells sorted from blood. These receptors were collected from a man under 40 in good health.

This sequence joins TRBV5-1 and TRBJ2-7; a weak D match, TRBD2 (5 bases). The CDR3 extends over 15 amino acids. Germline assignment: CDR1 SGHRS and CDR2 YFSETQ. V lost 4 bases to trimming and J lost 4 bases, with 18 bases between them. The CDR3 sequence: CASSRSEGVGYEQYF. Written as DNA, the CDR3 is TGCGCCAGCAGCCGTTCAGAGGGTGTTGGTTACGAGCAGTACTTC.

The V gene is TRBV11-2, the J gene TRBJ2-5; 8 nucleotides match TRBD2. The V gene's germline CDR1 is SGHAT and CDR2 FQNNGV. V trimming: 4 bases; J trimming: 1 base; junction bases outside the gene matches: 11. The CDR3 runs 17 residues. This chain's CDR3 is CASSSPGGWVVQETQYF. The CDR3 DNA sequence: TGTGCCAGCAGCTCCCCGGGAGGGTGGGTGGTCCAAGAGACCCAGTACTTC. The entire variable domain, with the rest obtained from reference TRBV11-2 and TRBJ2-5, is as follows: EAGVAQSPRYKIIEKRQSVAFWCNPISGHATLYWYQQILGQGPKLLIQFQNNGVVDDSQLPKDRFSAERLKGVDSTLKIQPAKLEDSAVYLCASSSPGGWVVQETQYFGPGTRLLVL.

The chain is built from TRBV5-5 and TRBJ2-7; D ambiguous. Germline V gives CDR1 SGHKS, CDR2 YYEKEE (reference sequence). The CDR3 is 13 amino acids. Trimming left V 0 bases short and J 3 bases short, with 7 bases between. For the CDR3, the DNA is TGTGCCAGCAGCTTGGGACATTTCTACGAGCAGTACTTC. Encoded protein: CASSLGHFYEQYF.

This clone was observed a single time. CDR3 DNA sequence: TGTGCCATCAGTGTGGTGGGCCTGGACTACGAGCAGTACTTC. This encodes CAISVVGLDYEQYF. J is TRBJ2-7 and V is TRBV10-3, with D unresolved. The CDR3 has 14 amino acids. The V end lost 4 bases, the J end lost 3 bases, and 13 bases lay between the germline ends. Germline V gene sequence: CDR1 ENHRY, CDR2 SYGVKD.

As to this clone: The same CDR3 can be traced to other DNA sequences in this sample. The V gene is TRBV4-1, the J gene TRBJ1-5, with unresolved D. CDR1 MGHRA and CDR2 YSYEKL come from the germline V gene. V lost 3 bases, J lost 4 bases, and 7 bases lay in between. The CDR3 loop spans 13 amino acids. The CDR3 DNA reads as TGCGCCAGCAGCCAGGTACCTAATCAGCCCCAGCATTTT. Its protein is CASSQVPNQPQHF.

The chain employs TRBV6-5 and TRBJ2-1; D possibly corresponds to TRBD2 (6 bases). Germline V gives CDR1 MNHEY, CDR2 SVGAGI. This CDR3 has 14 residues. V gave up 2 bases and J gave up 10 bases, with 15 bases separating them. CDR3 sequence: CASSYGVRDWEQFF. CDR3 coding DNA: TGTGCCAGCAGTTACGGGGTTCGGGACTGGGAGCAGTTCTTC.

J is TRBJ1-2 and V is TRBV6-5; no reliable D call. The CDR3 consists of 14 residues. The V and J ends lost 2 bases and 2 bases respectively, with 9 bases between them. The V gene's germline CDR1 is MNHEY and CDR2 SVGAGI. This chain's CDR3 is CASSYLDGNYGYTF. CDR3 DNA: TGTGCCAGCAGTTACCTGGACGGGAACTATGGCTACACCTTC.

The rearrangement links TRBV4-1 to TRBJ2-7, with a weak D call TRBD2 (5 bases). In germline, CDR1 is MGHRA, CDR2 YSYEKL. This CDR3 is 13 amino acids long. V was clipped by 0 bases and J by 7 bases, with 10 bases between them. CDR3 amino acids: CASSQDSGWEQYF. The CDR3 coding sequence is TGCGCCAGCAGCCAAGATTCGGGGTGGGAGCAGTACTTC.

The chain has TRBV6-6 and TRBJ1-5, with a weak D call TRBD1 (5 bases). The CDR3 contains 13 residues. Between the trimmed V and J ends, which lost 4 bases and 7 bases, there was a span of 11 bases. Germline values: CDR1 MNHNY, CDR2 SVGAGI (reference sequence). Written as DNA, the CDR3 is TGTGCCAGCAGTTCCAGGGTTAGCCAGCCCCAGCATTTT. Amino acid sequence: CASSSRVSQPQHF.

The chain uses TRBV25-1 and TRBJ1-3; D is ambiguous. The V end was cut by 8 bases, the J end by 11 bases, with 10 bases between. The CDR3 has 10 amino acids. Per germline, CDR1 MGHDK and CDR2 SYGVNS. The CDR3, as DNA: TGTGCCAGCGGCTCGGTAGCCATATATTTT. Translation gives CASGSVAIYF.

This chain joins TRBV23-1 and TRBJ2-7, with TRBD1 matching 9 bases. TRBV23-1 is an open reading frame whose function is uncertain. V shed 4 bases and J 5 bases; nucleotides not matched to a gene: 3. CDR3 length: 13 amino acids. CDR3 nucleotide sequence: TGCGCCAGCAGTCCCGACAGGGGGAACGAGCAGTACTTC. It codes for CASSPDRGNEQYF.

The chain is built from TRBV29-1 and TRBJ2-5, with D possibly matching TRBD1 (6 bases). The germline gives CDR1 SQVTM, CDR2 ANQGSEA. This CDR3 has 12 residues. V lost 6 bases and J 3 bases, leaving 11 bases between the germline ends. The CDR3 here is CSVLQGKETQYF. The CDR3 nucleotides are TGCAGCGTCCTACAGGGAAAAGAGACCCAGTACTTC.

This clone occurred once. The V call is TRBV29-1, the J call TRBJ2-7, with 7 positions matching TRBD2. CDR3 length: 12 amino acids. V dropped 7 bases and J dropped 0; count of bases not matched to a gene: 3. Germline V gene data show CDR1 as SQVTM and CDR2 as ANQGSEA. CDR3 DNA sequence: TGCAGCGCCCGGGACTACTCCTACGAGCAGTACTTC. Translating gives CSARDYSYEQYF.

CDR3 residues: CASSPNSRGTDTQYF. CDR3 in DNA: TGTGCCAGCAGCCCTAACTCCCGGGGCACAGATACGCAGTATTTT. The chain couples TRBV11-2 to TRBJ2-3; no clear D gene. Germline lookup yields CDR1 SGHAT and CDR2 FQNNGV. This CDR3 is built from 15 residues. The V gene lost 5 bases and the J gene lost 1 base, with 13 bases spanning the gap.

Details on this clone: This sample includes further DNA sequences coding for the same CDR3. The V gene is TRBV27, the J gene TRBJ2-7; weak D call: TRBD1 (6 bases). The CDR3 spans 13 residues. V lost 3 bases and J 1 base, leaving 7 bases between the germline ends. Germline lookup yields CDR1 MNHEY and CDR2 SMNVEV (reference sequence). Written as DNA, the CDR3 is TGTGCCAGCAGTTTCGGGACATCCTACGAGCAGTACTTC. Protein: CASSFGTSYEQYF.

This clone has a single count. Other DNA sequences in this sample translate to the same CDR3. The chain joins TRBV5-1 to TRBJ2-7; a weak D match, TRBD1 (6 bases). The germline CDR1 and CDR2 sequences are SGHRS and YFSETQ. The CDR3 is made up of 14 amino acids. Trimming pared 0 bases from V and 2 bases from J, leaving 9 bases between. CDR3 coding DNA: TGCGCCAGCAGCTTGGGAACAGGGACCTACGAGCAGTACTTC. Its translation is CASSLGTGTYEQYF.

The rearrangement joins TRBV28 to TRBJ2-1; D might be TRBD2 (5 bases). V shed 3 bases and J shed 5 bases, with 14 bases lying between them. Germline V gene lookup returns CDR1 MDHEN and CDR2 SYDVKM. This CDR3 comprises 15 residues. The CDR3: CASSFRSDLDNEQFF. The DNA for the CDR3 is TGTGCCAGCAGTTTTCGGTCGGACTTAGACAATGAGCAGTTCTTC.

Note on this clone: At one of its ends the junction is not consistent with the germline gene, which may arise from a read error. The chain couples TRBV10-3 to TRBJ2-7, with TRBD2 identical over 14 bases. Germline loops: CDR1 ENHRY, CDR2 SYGVKD. This CDR3 comprises 19 residues. CDR3 sequence reads: CAIKWLGPGLAGVSFEQYF. CDR3 nucleotides: TGTGCCATCAAATGGTTGGGGCCGGGACTAGCGGGAGTATCCTTCGAGCAGTACTTC.

This clone was detected only once. V and J are TRBV27 and TRBJ1-5; weak D call: TRBD1 (5 bases). The V end lost 6 bases, the J end lost 2 bases, and 17 bases lay between the germline ends. The CDR3 has 16 residues. Germline V CDR1 and CDR2: MNHEY, SMNVEV (reference sequence). The CDR3 DNA reads TGTGCCAGCAGACCAGGGAGGCAGGGAGGCAATCAGCCCCAGCATTTT. This encodes CASRPGRQGGNQPQHF.

In this sample, this clone turned up once. V and J are TRBV4-1 and TRBJ1-5, with D unclear. The V end lost 0 bases, the J end lost 1 base, and 10 bases lay between the germline ends. The CDR3 sequence is 16 residues long. Germline loops: CDR1 MGHRA, CDR2 YSYEKL. The CDR3 DNA sequence: TGCGCCAGCAGCCAAGAGGTCCGGCAGAGCAATCAGCCCCAGCATTTT. Translated, it gives CASSQEVRQSNQPQHF.

CDR3 sequence reads: CASSLDRGSSYNEQFF. CDR3 bases: TGTGCCAGCAGCCTCGACAGGGGGAGCTCCTACAATGAGCAGTTCTTC. The chain couples TRBV7-3 to TRBJ2-1; 9 bases align to TRBD1. The length of the CDR3 is 16 residues. V shed 5 bases, J shed 0 bases, and the junction held 5 bases outside the gene matches. Germline CDR1 and CDR2: SGHTA and FQGTGA.

The rearrangement links TRBV19 to TRBJ2-3, with 7 nucleotides matching TRBD1. CDR3 length: 17 amino acids. With V trimmed by 2 bases and J by 4 bases, 12 bases remained unmatched. Germline V gene sequence: CDR1 LNHDA, CDR2 SQIVND (reference sequence). CDR3 sequence: CASSIKRGQGLADTQYF. The DNA for the CDR3 is TGTGCCAGTAGTATAAAAAGGGGGCAGGGCTTAGCAGATACGCAGTATTTT.

This clone was seen once. V and J are TRBV7-5 and TRBJ2-5; TRBD2 is the table's D call and was not checked against the DNA. TRBV7-5 counts as a pseudogene. This CDR3 region has 14 residues. The CDR3 reads CVRSPGTRKETQYF. CDR3 nucleotide sequence: TGTGTCAGAAGCCCGGGGACTAGGAAAGAGACCCAGTACTTC.

The genes are TRBV28 and TRBJ2-3; 10 nucleotides line up with TRBD2. V was clipped by 3 bases and J by 1 base; unmatched bases: 10. The CDR3 runs to 18 residues. Germline lookup yields CDR1 MDHEN and CDR2 SYDVKM. The chain's CDR3 is CASSFPLAGGDRTDTQYF. The CDR3 region has the DNA TGTGCCAGCAGTTTCCCTTTAGCGGGAGGCGATCGCACAGATACGCAGTATTTT.

Notes on this clone: Other nucleotide sequences in the sample specify the same CDR3. The chain is built from TRBV4-1 and TRBJ2-2; the D is unclear. The germline CDR1 and CDR2 sequences are MGHRA and YSYEKL. The CDR3 runs 12 residues. Trimming took 0 bases from V and 4 from J, leaving 0 bases between them. CDR3 sequence reads: CASSQDTGELFF. The CDR3 region has the DNA TGCGCCAGCAGCCAAGACACCGGGGAGCTGTTTTTT.